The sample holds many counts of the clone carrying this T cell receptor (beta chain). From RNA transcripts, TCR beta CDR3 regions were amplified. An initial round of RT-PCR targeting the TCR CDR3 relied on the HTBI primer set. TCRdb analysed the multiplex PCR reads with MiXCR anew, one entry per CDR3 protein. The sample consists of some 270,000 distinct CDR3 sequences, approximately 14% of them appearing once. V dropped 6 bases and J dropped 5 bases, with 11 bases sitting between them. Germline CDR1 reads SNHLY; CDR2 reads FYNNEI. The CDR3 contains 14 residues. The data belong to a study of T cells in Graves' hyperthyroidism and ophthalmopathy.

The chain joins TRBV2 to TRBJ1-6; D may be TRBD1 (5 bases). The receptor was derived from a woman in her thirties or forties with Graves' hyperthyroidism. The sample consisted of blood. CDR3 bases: TGTGCCAGCAGGCCCCGGGGGGATAATTCACCCCTCCACTTT. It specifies CASRPRGDNSPLHF.